These 8 T cell receptor beta chains share one sample of origin, sequenced in a study of CD8 T cells in Susac syndrome. With random hexamers, about 0.45 to 1 ug RNA was reverse transcribed. TCRdb itself ran the immunoSEQ multiplex PCR reads through MiXCR, one entry per CDR3 protein. The sample holds about 50,000 distinct CDR3 sequences, about 92% seen once. Sample: CD8+ T cells from PBMCs. The source is a human donor with multiple sclerosis.

Notes on this clonotype: A read error may produce the germline difference seen at one junction end. This chain joins TRBV2 and TRBJ2-1; D perhaps matches TRBD2 (6 bases). Germline assignment: CDR1 SNHLY and CDR2 FYNNEI. The CDR3 has 11 amino acids. This CDR3 is CASSEAGTSAF. The CDR3 nucleotides are TGTGCCAGCAGTGAAGCGGGGACTTCGGCCTTC.

V gene TRBV4-1 combines with J gene TRBJ2-7, with TRBD2 matching 7 bases. The CDR3 has 15 residues. CDR1 and CDR2 (germline): MGHRA, YSYEKL. The V gene end was trimmed by 4 bases and the J gene end by 0 bases; junction bases not matched to a gene: 6. The CDR3 nucleotides read TGCGCCAGCAGCCCTTACGGGGAGGGCTCCTACGAGCAGTACTTC. This translates into CASSPYGEGSYEQYF.

The chain uses TRBV20-1 and TRBJ2-3, with 12 bases aligning to TRBD2. The germline V gene has CDR1 DFQATT and CDR2 SNEGSKA (reference sequence). The ends lost 6 bases at V and 0 bases at J; junction bases unmatched: 10. The CDR3 has 17 residues. This CDR3 reads CSANRLAGASSTDTQYF. The CDR3 bases are TGCAGTGCCAATCGACTAGCGGGGGCCTCTAGCACAGATACGCAGTATTTT.

The chain joins TRBV28 to TRBJ1-6, with D unclear. Trimming pared 6 bases from V and 4 bases from J, leaving 4 bases between. CDR3 length: 12 residues. From germline, CDR1 is MDHEN and CDR2 SYDVKM. CDR3 DNA: TGTGCCAGCAGGATGTATAATTCACCCCTCCACTTT. Translating it yields CASRMYNSPLHF.

V usage is TRBV2 and J usage is TRBJ2-7; 12 bases align to TRBD2. The CDR3 sequence is 16 residues long. The junction had 6 bases not matched to a gene; V was cut back by 6 bases and J by 0 bases. In germline, CDR1 is SNHLY, CDR2 FYNNEI. Written as DNA, the CDR3 is TGTGCCAGCAGGGTGACTAGCGGGGGTACCTCCTACGAGCAGTACTTC. Protein product: CASRVTSGGTSYEQYF.

The J gene is TRBJ2-3, the V gene TRBV5-1; possible D gene TRBD1, 6 bases. Germline V gene sequence: CDR1 SGHRS, CDR2 YFSETQ. This CDR3 contains 17 residues. V lost 4 bases, J lost 2 bases, and 20 bases lay in between. CDR3 protein: CASSPTGPGTLTDTQYF. In DNA, the CDR3 is TGCGCCAGCAGCCCCACGGGCCCCGGGACACTCACAGATACGCAGTATTTT.

The chain links TRBV29-1 to TRBJ1-2, with 8 bases matching TRBD1. The length of the CDR3 is 15 residues. Germline loops: CDR1 SQVTM, CDR2 ANQGSEA. Losses at the gene ends were 6 bases for V and 0 bases for J; bases not matched to a gene: 9. CDR3 bases: TGCAGCGTACAGGACAGGGCCGAGACTAACTATGGCTACACCTTC. It translates to CSVQDRAETNYGYTF.

CDR3 in amino acids: CASSSPWQGAREQYF. CDR3 in DNA: TGTGCCAGCAGTAGCCCCTGGCAGGGGGCGAGGGAGCAGTACTTC. The rearrangement links TRBV12-3 or TRBV12-4 to TRBJ2-7; 8 bases map to TRBD1. The junction had 13 bases not matched to a gene; V was cut back by 5 bases and J by 7 bases. The CDR3 contains 15 residues.